This T cell receptor (beta chain) was documented in a study of blood T cell repertoires in COVID-19. Background on the study: Samples of COVID-19 (acute and convalescent) were obtained from the United States, Italy and Spain. The cDNA or gDNA used as material had been derived from T cells, B-cell-depleted T cells, or PBMCs.

Authors' analysis steps: Amplified reference gene primers provided the basis for estimating nucleated cell counts. Here immunoSEQ multiplex PCR was the method, and the copy in TCRdb shows in-frame clones only, minus some. For V, J and clone size, that table is used; D and trimming come from the DNA. The sample holds about 100,000 clones; around 85% are singletons and the top ten take around an eighth. In germline, CDR1 is SGHRS, CDR2 YFSETQ. With 6 bases removed from V and 4 bases from J, the gap between germline ends came to 13 bases. The CDR3 contains 13 residues. Material for sequencing was peripheral blood. The gene calls are TRBV5-1 and TRBJ2-5, with D tentatively TRBD2 (6 bases). The TCR was taken from a man aged 50-59 years with active or convalescent COVID-19. Here the CDR3 DNA reads TGCGCCAGCAACCCCGGGGGAGGAGAGACCCAGTACTTC. It encodes CASNPGGGETQYF.